This T cell receptor beta chain was captured by sequencing in a study of OX40 agonist ivuxolimab in advanced cancers. Looking at the study overall: As their treatment, patients were administered ivuxolimab, an agonistic anti-OX40 (CD134) antibody. Study-level findings and limits: Among the nonresponders, some also had low normalized T-cell clonal expansion.

Some clones are missing from TCRdb's copy, which holds only in-frame ones; the method was immunoSEQ multiplex PCR. The sample holds around 43,000 clones, 80% to 90% seen once. Deletions cut 2 bases from V and 6 bases from J, with 10 bases between. Germline lookup yields CDR1 SGHAT and CDR2 FQDESV (reference sequence). This CDR3 spans 13 amino acids. About this clone: The antigen is not known.

The material sequenced was CD4+ or CD8+ T cells sorted from blood, taken in a trial of the OX40 agonist ivuxolimab. The genes are TRBV11-1 and TRBJ1-2; no firm D call. The receptor was derived from an adult with an advanced solid tumor such as melanoma, head and neck, liver or kidney cancer. CDR3: CASSLRPYDGYTF. The CDR3 DNA reads TGTGCCAGCAGCTTAAGGCCGTATGATGGCTACACCTTC.